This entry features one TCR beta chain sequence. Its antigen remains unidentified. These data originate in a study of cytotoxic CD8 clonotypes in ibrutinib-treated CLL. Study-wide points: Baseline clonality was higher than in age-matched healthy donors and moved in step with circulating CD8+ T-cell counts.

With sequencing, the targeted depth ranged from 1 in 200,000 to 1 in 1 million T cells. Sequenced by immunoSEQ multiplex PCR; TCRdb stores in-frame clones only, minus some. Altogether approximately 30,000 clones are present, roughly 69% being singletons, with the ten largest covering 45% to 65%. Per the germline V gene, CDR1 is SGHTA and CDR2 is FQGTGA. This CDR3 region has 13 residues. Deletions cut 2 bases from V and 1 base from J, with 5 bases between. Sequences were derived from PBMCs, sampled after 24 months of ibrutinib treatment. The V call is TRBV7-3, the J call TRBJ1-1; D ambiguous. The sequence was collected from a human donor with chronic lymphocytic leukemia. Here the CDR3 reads CASSLAKNTEAFF. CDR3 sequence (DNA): TGTGCCAGCAGCTTAGCCAAGAACACTGAAGCTTTCTTT.